The 6 T cell receptor beta chains below all came from one sample that was sequenced in a study of T cells in women clearing cervical HPV infection. Using immunoSEQ multiplex PCR, the repertoire was profiled, and TCRdb retains in-frame clones only, with some absent. The listing records 15,000 to 20,000 clones. The sample comprised blood buffy coat. The receptor set was obtained from a woman between 18 and 69 years old with a cervical HPV16 infection that either progressed to CIN3+ or cleared (not recorded which).

For this clone: Read sequence stops 3 residues before the CDR3 end, and the germline J gene provides the missing end. The chain has TRBV5-1 and TRBJ2-1; 11 positions match TRBD2. This CDR3 spans 15 amino acids. Per the germline V gene, CDR1 is SGHRS and CDR2 is YFSETQ. V lost 0 bases, J lost 7 bases, and 3 bases stayed unmatched. The DNA read from the CDR3 is TGCGCCAGCAGCTTGGTAGCGGGGGGGCTAAATGAG. Amino acid sequence: CASSLVAGGLNE. The full CDR3 is CASSLVAGGLNEQFF.

In the case of this clone: The read comes to an end 3 residues before the CDR3 does, leaving the germline J gene to fill in the end. The chain combines TRBV30 with TRBJ1-3; possibly TRBD1 for D (6 bases). The CDR3 consists of 14 residues. V lost 4 bases, J lost 2 bases, and 12 bases lay in between. Germline V gene lookup returns CDR1 GTSNPN and CDR2 SVGIG (reference sequence). CDR3 sequence reads: CAWTRTEPGNTIYF. CDR3 DNA (partial): TGTGCCTGGACCCGGACAGAACCTGGAAACACC. The full variable domain, rest sourced from reference TRBV30 and TRBJ1-3, is SQTIHQWPATLVQPVGSPLSLECTVEGTSNPNLYWYRQAAGRGLQLLFYSVGIGQISSEVPQNLSASRPQDRQFILSSKKLLLSDSGFYLCAWTRTEPGNTIYFGEGSWLTVV.

In the case of this clone: The CDR3 is cut off 3 residues early in the read; its end comes from the germline J gene. The J gene is TRBJ2-5, the V gene TRBV28; 12 bases match TRBD2. The germline V gene encodes CDR1 MDHEN and CDR2 SYDVKM. Trimming removed 5 bases from V and 2 bases from J; junction bases left unmatched: 6. This CDR3 is built from 16 residues. The sequenced CDR3 bases are TGTGCCAGCAGTCCGGGACTAGCGGGTCGTCAAGAGACC. This sequence encodes CASSPGLAGRQET. The entire CDR3 reads CASSPGLAGRQETQYF. Combining the CDR3 with reference TRBV28 and TRBJ2-5 gives the whole variable domain DVKVTQSSRYLVKRTGEKVFLECVQDMDHENMFWYRQDPGLGLRLIYFSYDVKMKEKGDIPEGYSVSREKKERFSLILESASTNQTSMYLCASSPGLAGRQETQYFGPGTRLLVL.

Comments on this clone: The germline gene is not matched at one end of the junction; a read error may be the cause. The CDR3 bases that were read are TGTGCCAGCTCCCCACCGTCTCCCCCCAATGAG. Translating gives CASSPPSPPNE. The whole CDR3 region reads CASSPPSPPNEQFF. This chain joins TRBV18 and TRBJ2-1; D remains ambiguous. The CDR3 end lies 3 residues beyond the end of the read and is filled in from the germline J gene. The CDR3 spans 14 residues. Germline V gene data show CDR1 as KGHSH and CDR2 as LQKENI.

CDR3 bases read: TGTGCCAGCAGCGCCGGGACTGACCCCTACGAG. It is translated as CASSAGTDPYE. The CDR3, in full, reads CASSAGTDPYEQYF. This chain connects TRBV11-2 to TRBJ2-7; tentative D call: TRBD2 (6 bases). The missing CDR3 end, 3 residues past where the read stops, is filled in from the germline J gene. V was pared by 5 bases and J by 2 bases, with 13 bases between. Germline-derived CDR1 and CDR2 are SGHAT and FQNNGV. CDR3 size: 14 residues.

On this clone itself: Read sequence stops 3 residues before the CDR3 end, and the germline J gene provides the missing end. The chain joins TRBV6-2 or TRBV6-3 to TRBJ2-1; 7 bases align to TRBD1. J lost 8 bases, V lost 8 bases, and 6 bases had no gene match. Germline assignment: CDR1 MNHEY and CDR2 SVGEGT. There are 12 residues in the CDR3. The chain's CDR3 is CASSNRGYEQFF. The DNA read from the CDR3 is TGTGCCAGCTCGAACAGGGGTTATGAG.